The 8 T cell receptor beta chains given below trace back to one sample, sequenced in a study of OX40 agonist ivuxolimab in advanced cancers. Clones were read by immunoSEQ multiplex PCR, and TCRdb kept only the in-frame ones, dropping some. The sample contains about 130,000 clones, about 90% of which appear only once. The sample here was CD4+ or CD8+ T cells sorted from blood, taken in a trial of the OX40 agonist ivuxolimab. Receptor source: an adult with an advanced solid tumor such as melanoma, head and neck, liver or kidney cancer.

The chain has TRBV28 and TRBJ1-1; TRBD1 matches 8 bases. The CDR3 extends over 15 amino acids. Germline trimming cut 6 bases from V and 1 base from J; bases unmatched to any gene: 7. Germline CDR1 reads MDHEN; CDR2 reads SYDVKM. CDR3 coding DNA: TGTGCCAGCAGCCCACCCGGACAGGGGAACACTGAAGCTTTCTTT. It codes for CASSPPGQGNTEAFF. Combining the CDR3 with reference TRBV28 and TRBJ1-1 gives the whole variable domain DVKVTQSSRYLVKRTGEKVFLECVQDMDHENMFWYRQDPGLGLRLIYFSYDVKMKEKGDIPEGYSVSREKKERFSLILESASTNQTSMYLCASSPPGQGNTEAFFGQGTRLTVV.

J is TRBJ1-5 and V is TRBV5-4; D uncertain. Trimming stripped 4 bases from V and 2 bases from J, with 13 bases between. The length of the CDR3 is 15 residues. Germline V gives CDR1 SGHNT, CDR2 YYREEE (reference sequence). The CDR3 DNA sequence: TGTGCCAGCAGCCATCAGCGTATCGGCAATCAGCCCCAGCATTTT. Amino acids: CASSHQRIGNQPQHF. Filled out from reference TRBV5-4 and TRBJ1-5, the complete variable domain reads ETGVTQSPTHLIKTRGQQVTLRCSSQSGHNTVSWYQQALGQGPQFIFQYYREEENGRGNFPPRFSGLQFPNYSSELNVNALELDDSALYLCASSHQRIGNQPQHFGDGTRLSIL.

The rearrangement joins TRBV5-4 to TRBJ2-5; 8 bases map to TRBD2. There are 13 residues in the CDR3. Per the germline V gene, CDR1 is SGHNT and CDR2 is YYREEE (reference sequence). Unmatched junction bases numbered 6, after V lost 0 bases and J lost 11 bases. The CDR3 bases are TGTGCCAGCAGCTTGGCCGGGGGGGGCCAGCAGTACTTC. It codes for CASSLAGGGQQYF.

The gene calls are TRBV4-2 and TRBJ2-5; D remains unclear. Looked up from germline, CDR1 is LGHNA and CDR2 is YNFKEQ. This CDR3 region has 17 residues. The ends were cut back, 1 base at V and 5 bases at J, with 20 bases in the middle. The CDR3 loop is CASSQVTSRAPRETQYF. The CDR3 coding sequence is TGTGCCAGCAGCCAAGTAACAAGCCGTGCCCCTCGGGAGACCCAGTACTTC.

This rearrangement joins TRBV9 to TRBJ2-1, with TRBD2 matching over 7 bases. CDR3 length equals 17 residues. Trimming at V came to 0 bases and at J to 0 bases, leaving 6 bases not matched to a gene. Per the germline V gene, CDR1 is SGDLS and CDR2 is YYNGEE. CDR3 amino acids: CASSVGASGSSYNEQFF. CDR3 DNA sequence: TGTGCCAGCAGCGTAGGGGCTAGCGGAAGCTCCTACAATGAGCAGTTCTTC.

CDR3 amino acids: CASSQAGTSNTETQYF. As DNA, the CDR3 is TGTGCCAGCAGCCAGGCCGGGACTAGCAATACGGAGACCCAGTACTTC. The chain carries TRBV7-8 and TRBJ2-5; TRBD2 matches at 9 bases. Germline V gene sequence: CDR1 SGHVS, CDR2 FQNEAQ. J lost 5 bases, V lost 5 bases, and 12 bases had no gene match. This CDR3 region has 16 residues.

This chain links TRBV12-5 with TRBJ2-7; D is ambiguous. The V gene lost 0 bases and the J gene lost 3 bases, with 9 bases spanning the gap. Germline-derived CDR1 and CDR2 are LGHNT and FRNRAP. The CDR3 sequence is 14 residues long. CDR3 in DNA: TGTGCTAGTGGTTTGGTAACAGTCAGCTACGAGCAGTACTTC. Translation: CASGLVTVSYEQYF.

Concerning this clone: At one end, the junction sequence differs from germline, possibly due to a read error. The chain employs TRBV15 and TRBJ2-7, with unresolved D. This CDR3 has 12 residues. Germline CDR1 is LNHNV and CDR2 is YYDKDF (reference sequence). The CDR3 loop reads CATSPTTGFGIF. The CDR3 nucleotides are TGTGCCACCAGTCCAACCACGGGTTTTGGGATCTTC.